The entry below gives a single TCR beta chain sequence along with its context. As yet, its antigen is unknown. The CDR3 covers 17 residues. Germline V lookup: CDR1 LGHNA, CDR2 YNFKEQ. V shed 4 bases and J 4 bases; nucleotides not matched to a gene: 10. Researchers ran the PCR with 60 Vbeta and 13 Jbeta primers. Sequencing was performed with immunoSEQ multiplex PCR; in TCRdb, only in-frame clones are kept and a portion is missing. This table has 90,000 or so clones, approximately 71% appearing once. This entry belongs to a study of cytomegalovirus exposure and HLA in healthy donors. Study-wide context: Around 78 million unique TCRs, all from HLA-typed donors, were included in an early release of the data. Study outcomes and limitations: The study found most TCR sequences rare, yet found some public TCRs in many donors. Most TCR beta V segments were productive about 87% or about 30% of the time in an earlier analysis.

Sequenced: PBMCs. This chain uses TRBV4-2 with TRBJ2-3, with TRBD2 identical over 11 bases. The receptor was isolated from a middle-aged man in good health and CMV-seronegative. This CDR3 is CASSLRVAGGPSDTQYF. As DNA, the CDR3 is TGTGCCAGCAGCCTCAGGGTAGCGGGGGGGCCATCAGATACGCAGTATTTT.